The clone carrying this T cell receptor (beta chain) has a handful of counts. No antigen is known for it. These data are taken from a study of vaccination effects on CD4 cells after COVID-19. Turning to the study itself: With 10 ug/ml peptides and about 9.7 IU/ml IL-2, a few million PBMC per well were cultured. Overall study results and limits: Marked clonal contraction was seen in infection- and vaccine-induced clones late after vaccination.

When less than 12 days of culture had elapsed, CD4+ T cells were isolated. According to the study, vaccine recipients showed no prior SARS-CoV-2 infection and negative nucleocapsid antibodies. The V end lost 3 bases, the J end lost 7 bases, and 19 bases lay between the germline ends. The germline gives CDR1 KGHSH, CDR2 LQKENI. The CDR3 runs 16 residues. Some clones are missing from TCRdb's copy, which holds only in-frame ones; the method was immunoSEQ multiplex PCR. In the table there are over 45,000 clones, approximately 61% of which are singletons. The specimen was CD4+ T cells from PBMCs cultured without peptide, collected before COVID-19 vaccination. The rearrangement uses TRBV18 and TRBJ1-5, with D possibly matching TRBD1 (6 bases). The TCR sequence derives from a human donor who received a COVID-19 vaccine. The CDR3 is CASSPPGTRGIQPQHF. CDR3 nucleotides: TGTGCCAGCTCACCGCCCGGGACACGAGGAATCCAGCCCCAGCATTTT.